These 17 T cell receptor beta chains were sequenced from one sample in a study of cytomegalovirus exposure and HLA in healthy donors (TCRdb year 2017). The library was made by the immunoSEQ multiplex PCR assay. For the multiplex PCR, a mixture combining 60 forward primers for TCR Vbeta segments and 13 reverse primers for TCR Jbeta segments was used. This is the immuneACCESS table as TCRdb keeps it, with only in-frame sequences that have V and J called. A part of the clones is gone; compared with another copy, unresolved V genes explain less than half, and the rest is unexplained. The sample table lists about 130,000 clones, roughly 68% of them with a count of one. The ten largest clones add up to 4.2% of the sample. Material: PBMCs. All receptors come from a woman in her fifties or sixties in good health and CMV-seropositive.

The J gene is TRBJ2-5, the V gene TRBV10-2; 7 nucleotides align to TRBD1. The DNA end favors TRBJ2-7, so the J call may be wrong. The CDR3 spans 11 residues. Germline V gene data show CDR1 as WSHSY and CDR2 as SAAADI. The CDR3 protein is CASRQGYEQYF. CDR3 nucleotide sequence: TGCGCCAGCAGACAGGGGTACGAGCAGTACTTC.

The chain has TRBV28 and TRBJ2-6; 12 bases align to TRBD1. The CDR3 covers 17 residues. The trim removed 5 bases at V and 0 bases at J, leaving 2 bases unmatched. CDR1 is MDHEN, CDR2 SYDVKM, per germline. The CDR3 sequence is CASSQGQGASGANVLTF. The CDR3 nucleotides read TGTGCCAGCAGTCAGGGACAGGGGGCCTCTGGGGCCAACGTCCTGACTTTC. Combining the CDR3 with reference TRBV28 and TRBJ2-6 gives the whole variable domain DVKVTQSSRYLVKRTGEKVFLECVQDMDHENMFWYRQDPGLGLRLIYFSYDVKMKEKGDIPEGYSVSREKKERFSLILESASTNQTSMYLCASSQGQGASGANVLTFGAGSRLTVL.

V is TRBV5-5 and J is TRBJ2-2; the match to TRBD1 covers 8 bases. V was pared by 2 bases and J by 3 bases, with 3 bases of the junction left unmatched. The CDR3 length is 15 residues. Germline CDR1 SGHKS, CDR2 YYEKEE (reference sequence). The CDR3, as DNA: TGTGCCAGCAGCTTCGGACAGGGCGACACCGGGGAGCTGTTTTTT. This encodes CASSFGQGDTGELFF. Filled out from reference TRBV5-5 and TRBJ2-2, the complete variable domain reads DAGVTQSPTHLIKTRGQQVTLRCSPISGHKSVSWYQQVLGQGPQFIFQYYEKEERGRGNFPDRFSARQFPNYSSELNVNALLLGDSALYLCASSFGQGDTGELFFGEGSRLTVL.

The genes are TRBV5-1 and TRBJ2-3; 9 bases match TRBD1. The V gene's germline CDR1 is SGHRS and CDR2 YFSETQ. CDR3 size: 17 residues. The junction had 12 bases not matched to a gene; V was cut back by 0 bases and J by 7 bases. The CDR3 reads CASSLEPTGQGKNTQYF. CDR3 sequence (DNA): TGCGCCAGCAGCTTGGAACCTACGGGACAGGGTAAAAATACGCAGTATTTT.

This rearrangement joins TRBV7-2 to TRBJ2-3; 8 nucleotides agree with TRBD2. The CDR3 is made up of 17 amino acids. Losses at the gene ends were 2 bases for V and 2 bases for J; bases not matched to a gene: 9. CDR1 and CDR2 from the germline V gene are SGHTA and FQGNSA. Written as DNA, the CDR3 is TGTGCCAGCAGCTTATGGTATCGCGGGGGGCTCACAGATACGCAGTATTTT. Protein: CASSLWYRGGLTDTQYF.

J is TRBJ1-2 and V is TRBV29-1; possible D gene TRBD1, 5 bases. Trimming shortened V by 6 bases and J by 1 base, and 15 bases separated the two germline ends. The CDR3 contains 14 residues. In germline, CDR1 is SQVTM, CDR2 ANQGSEA. Here the CDR3 reads CSVTTDPSNYGYTF. The CDR3 DNA sequence: TGCAGCGTAACGACAGACCCGAGTAACTATGGCTACACCTTC.

The V gene is TRBV28, the J gene TRBJ1-6; TRBD1 matches 9 bases. The CDR3 is 15 amino acids. CDR1 is MDHEN, CDR2 SYDVKM, per germline. The trim removed 5 bases at V and 5 bases at J, leaving 4 bases unmatched. In nucleotides, the CDR3 is TGTGCCAGCAGTCGCCGGGACAGGGATAATTCACCCCTCCACTTT. Its protein product is CASSRRDRDNSPLHF.

This clone appeared a few times. The chain employs TRBV5-1 and TRBJ1-2, with 7 bases identical to TRBD1. The germline gives CDR1 SGHRS, CDR2 YFSETQ. The length of the CDR3 is 15 residues. The junction had 6 bases not matched to a gene; V was cut back by 0 bases and J by 4 bases. The CDR3: CASSLAREGAYGYTF. CDR3 nucleotide sequence: TGCGCCAGCAGCTTGGCCCGGGAGGGGGCCTATGGCTACACCTTC.

The chain recombines TRBV27 with TRBJ1-3, with 7 positions matching TRBD1. After removal of 7 bases from V and 4 bases from J, the junction contained 7 bases not matched to a gene. The CDR3 extends over 14 amino acids. The germline V gene has CDR1 MNHEY and CDR2 SMNVEV (reference sequence). CDR3 in DNA: TGTGCCAGCAAGGAGGGGGCCGCAGGAAACACCATATATTTT. This translates into CASKEGAAGNTIYF.

V is TRBV9 and J is TRBJ1-4; weak D call: TRBD1 (6 bases). V was shortened by 1 base and J by 5 bases, with 12 bases between the two germline ends. CDR1 SGDLS and CDR2 YYNGEE come from the germline V gene. This CDR3 region has 15 residues. CDR3 coding DNA: TGTGCCAGCAGCGTAAAGGCAGGGGTAAATGAAAAACTGTTTTTT. It specifies CASSVKAGVNEKLFF.

A few counts support this clone. V and J are TRBV6-6 and TRBJ1-2; TRBD1 might be the D (6 bases). This CDR3 is 13 amino acids long. The ends were cut back, 6 bases at V and 5 bases at J, with 13 bases in the middle. CDR1 and CDR2 (germline): MNHNY, SVGAGI (reference sequence). CDR3 sequence reads: CASRTGQKYGYTF. The CDR3 DNA is TGTGCCAGCAGGACCGGACAGAAGTATGGCTACACCTTC.

J is TRBJ1-3 and V is TRBV7-2; D is uncertain. Germline lookup yields CDR1 SGHTA and CDR2 FQGNSA. The CDR3 totals 16 residues. Trimming took off 0 bases at V and 0 bases at J, with 9 bases between the two ends. The chain's CDR3 is CASSLADTSSGNTIYF. CDR3 bases: TGTGCCAGCAGCTTAGCAGACACCAGCTCTGGAAACACCATATATTTT.

The rearrangement uses TRBV18 and TRBJ2-5; 7 bases line up with TRBD1. Germline CDR1 reads KGHSH; CDR2 reads LQKENI. CDR3 length: 19 residues. Trimming removed 0 bases from V and 5 bases from J; junction bases left unmatched: 18. The CDR3: CASSPPGPTGTVGMETQYF. In nucleotides, the CDR3 is TGTGCCAGCTCACCACCTGGGCCGACCGGGACAGTGGGGATGGAGACCCAGTACTTC.

The J gene is TRBJ1-5, the V gene TRBV15; D may be TRBD1 (5 bases). The CDR3 has 13 amino acids. The germline gives CDR1 LNHNV, CDR2 YYDKDF (reference sequence). V lost 4 bases and J 3 bases, leaving 7 bases between the germline ends. The CDR3 nucleotides are TGTGCCACCAGCAAACAGGACAATCAGCCCCAGCATTTT. This codes for CATSKQDNQPQHF.

The V gene is TRBV15, the J gene TRBJ1-4; D remains ambiguous. V was cut by 0 bases and J by 4 bases, with 9 bases left in between. This CDR3 is 15 amino acids long. CDR1 is LNHNV and CDR2 is YYDKDF in the germline V gene (reference sequence). CDR3 in DNA: TGTGCCACCAGCAGAGATGGTGGGCATAATGAAAAACTGTTTTTT. Translated: CATSRDGGHNEKLFF.

The chain uses TRBV7-8 and TRBJ1-2; weak D call: TRBD1 (6 bases). V lost 3 bases and J lost 0, with 11 bases in between. Germline lookup yields CDR1 SGHVS and CDR2 FQNEAQ. The CDR3 runs 15 residues. The CDR3 DNA is TGTGCCAGCAGCTTCAGAGGGGGAGCTAACTATGGCTACACCTTC. Translating it yields CASSFRGGANYGYTF.

The sample holds a few counts of this clone. The CDR3 protein is CASSAAGNTEAFF. CDR3 DNA: TGTGCCAGCAGCGCCGCGGGGAACACTGAAGCTTTCTTT. The rearrangement links TRBV7-3 to TRBJ1-1; D not certain. The CDR3 has 13 amino acids. Germline values: CDR1 SGHTA, CDR2 FQGTGA. The V end lost 5 bases, the J end lost 1 base, and 8 bases lay between the germline ends. The entire variable domain, with the rest obtained from reference TRBV7-3 and TRBJ1-1, is as follows: GAGVSQTPSNKVTEKGKYVELRCDPISGHTALYWYRQSLGQGPEFLIYFQGTGAADDSGLPNDRFFAVRPEGSVSTLKIQRTERGDSAVYLCASSAAGNTEAFFGQGTRLTVV.